One and the same sample provided the 9 T cell receptor beta chains below, sequenced in a study of blood T cell repertoires in COVID-19. Some clones are missing from TCRdb's copy, which holds only in-frame ones; the method was immunoSEQ multiplex PCR. The sample consists of roughly 120,000 clones, around 90% of them appearing once. The source material was peripheral blood. Source of these receptors: a woman between 55 and 75 years old with COVID-19, enrolled during active disease.

CDR3 DNA: TGTGCCAGCAGCCCCCGACAGGGGGTGAATGAGCAGTTCTTC. Translating gives CASSPRQGVNEQFF. The V and J genes are TRBV7-3 and TRBJ2-1; TRBD1 aligns across 9 bases. Germline CDR1 and CDR2: SGHTA and FQGTGA. V dropped 5 bases and J dropped 7; count of bases not matched to a gene: 6. CDR3 length: 14 amino acids.

The chain has TRBV13 and TRBJ1-6, with a weak D call TRBD1 (6 bases). CDR1 is PRHDT, CDR2 FYEKMQ, per germline (reference sequence). The CDR3 has 14 residues. V lost 3 bases to trimming and J lost 10 bases, with 13 bases between them. This chain's CDR3 is CASSFSQGGSPLHF. The CDR3 DNA sequence: TGTGCCAGCAGCTTCTCACAGGGAGGGTCACCCCTCCACTTT.

The J gene is TRBJ1-2, the V gene TRBV5-5; D ambiguous. The ends were cut back, 4 bases at V and 5 bases at J, with 15 bases in the middle. CDR1 is SGHKS and CDR2 is YYEKEE in the germline V gene (reference sequence). The CDR3 contains 14 residues. CDR3 DNA sequence: TGTGCCAGCAGCCTAGGCCTTCAGCCTTATGGCTACACCTTC. This sequence encodes CASSLGLQPYGYTF.

This clone was found a few times. The genes are TRBV19 and TRBJ1-2, with 8 nucleotides matching TRBD1. Trimming removed 5 bases from V and 8 bases from J; junction bases left unmatched: 10. CDR3 length: 14 residues. Germline loops: CDR1 LNHDA, CDR2 SQIVND (reference sequence). The CDR3 DNA follows: TGTGCCAGTAGTTTCGCCACAGGGGGAGGAGGCTACACCTTC. This translates into CASSFATGGGGYTF.

The V and J genes are TRBV5-1 and TRBJ1-6; tentative D call: TRBD1 (5 bases). The V end was cut by 1 base, the J end by 5 bases, with 7 bases between. Germline CDR1 reads SGHRS; CDR2 reads YFSETQ. The CDR3 has 14 amino acids. CDR3 residues: CASSLRQNNSPLHF. The CDR3 nucleotides read TGCGCCAGCAGCTTGAGACAGAATAATTCACCCCTCCACTTT.

This chain connects TRBV2 to TRBJ1-5; D perhaps matches TRBD1 (5 bases). Trimming shortened V by 8 bases and J by 7 bases, and 21 bases separated the two germline ends. This CDR3 has 15 residues. Germline assignment: CDR1 SNHLY and CDR2 FYNNEI. CDR3 amino acids: CASGVLSGIGQPQHF. For the CDR3, the DNA is TGTGCCAGCGGAGTACTATCAGGGATAGGACAGCCCCAGCATTTT.

The chain joins TRBV6-5 to TRBJ1-2; TRBD1 matches 11 bases. The germline V gene has CDR1 MNHEY and CDR2 SVGAGI. V gave up 6 bases and J gave up 8 bases; unmatched junction bases: 5. This CDR3 has 13 residues. In DNA, the CDR3 is TGTGCCAGCAGAGGACAGGGGGCTAGGGGCTACACCTTC. It codes for CASRGQGARGYTF.

This sequence joins TRBV10-3 and TRBJ1-5; D perhaps matches TRBD1 (5 bases). CDR3 length: 16 residues. The germline CDR1 and CDR2 sequences are ENHRY and SYGVKD. The V gene lost 10 bases and the J gene lost 0 bases, with 19 bases spanning the gap. The CDR3 DNA is TGTGCCACCGCTGGTCCCTTGGGGCTTAGCAATCAGCCCCAGCATTTT. Translating it yields CATAGPLGLSNQPQHF.

This chain connects TRBV6-5 to TRBJ1-1; TRBD1 is a possible D gene (6 bases). V lost 4 bases and J lost 3, with 15 bases in between. The CDR3 is made up of 15 amino acids. From germline, CDR1 is MNHEY and CDR2 SVGAGI. The CDR3 spells CASSSQQGSYTEAFF. The CDR3 nucleotides are TGTGCCAGCAGTTCCCAACAGGGATCCTACACTGAAGCTTTCTTT.